This TCR beta chain was sequenced in a study of cytomegalovirus exposure and HLA in healthy donors. 60 Vbeta and 13 Jbeta primers were used in PCR. The assay was immunoSEQ multiplex PCR, and TCRdb's table has in-frame clones only and misses some. This sample has approximately 130,000 clones; around four fifths occur once, and the top ten carry 1.2%. Unrecorded immune exposure was likely among donors, who were nominally healthy when sampled. CDR1 is SQVTM and CDR2 is ANQGSEA in the germline V gene. The CDR3 is 13 amino acids. Trimming shortened V by 5 bases and J by 1 base, and 6 bases separated the two germline ends.

The origin of this receptor is a boy between 10 and 17 years old in good health and CMV-seronegative. Sequences were obtained from PBMCs. The V gene is TRBV29-1, the J gene TRBJ2-6; D gene uncertain. Here the CDR3 reads CSVYKSGANVLTF. The CDR3, as DNA: TGCAGCGTTTACAAATCTGGGGCCAACGTCCTGACTTTC.